This entry lists 27 T cell receptor beta chains sequenced from one sample in a study of T cells in tuberculosis. Clones were read by immunoSEQ multiplex PCR, and TCRdb kept only the in-frame ones, dropping some. The sample carries tens of thousands of clones, around 90% recorded once. Sorting used thawed, overnight-rested PBMC stained with anti-CD3, a viability dye and GMM-loaded CD1B tetramer. The lipid loaded on the CD1B tetramers was C32 glucose monomycolate from Rhodococcus equi. The sample comprised CD1b-GMM tetramer-negative cells sorted from PBMCs. The receptors come from an adult woman with latent tuberculosis.

The chain is built from TRBV19 and TRBJ2-2, with 10 bases lining up with TRBD2. The germline V gene has CDR1 LNHDA and CDR2 SQIVND (reference sequence). The J segment lost 0 bases and the V segment lost 3 bases, leaving 4 bases of the junction unmatched. The CDR3 loop spans 17 amino acids. For the CDR3, the DNA is TGTGCCAGTAGTATTCTAGCGGGGGCGCCGAACACCGGGGAGCTGTTTTTT. Its translation: CASSILAGAPNTGELFF.

The gene calls are TRBV9 and TRBJ2-3; the match to TRBD2 covers 13 bases. The germline V gene encodes CDR1 SGDLS and CDR2 YYNGEE. With 3 bases clipped from V and 7 bases from J, the junction kept 8 bases outside the gene matches. There are 16 residues in the CDR3. The CDR3, as DNA: TGTGCCAGCAGCGGACTAGCGGGGGGAAATCTAAATACGCAGTATTTT. It codes for CASSGLAGGNLNTQYF. Full variable domain (missing parts from reference TRBV9 and TRBJ2-3): DSGVTQTPKHLITATGQRVTLRCSPRSGDLSVYWYQQSLDQGLQFLIQYYNGEERAKGNILERFSAQQFPDLHSELNLSSLELGDSALYFCASSGLAGGNLNTQYFGPGTRLTVL.

The gene calls are TRBV28 and TRBJ2-7, with 9 bases identical to TRBD1. V lost 2 bases to trimming and J lost 4 bases; unmatched junction nucleotides: 6. Germline V gene sequence: CDR1 MDHEN, CDR2 SYDVKM. The CDR3 is 15 amino acids. The CDR3 DNA is TGTGCCAGCAGTTTACGGGACAGGGACTTGTACGAGCAGTACGTC. Translating it yields CASSLRDRDLYEQYV.

The J gene is TRBJ2-4, the V gene TRBV6-1, with 7 bases aligning to TRBD1. Germline V lookup: CDR1 MNHNS, CDR2 SASEGT. The trim removed 4 bases at V and 9 bases at J, leaving 9 bases unmatched. The CDR3 consists of 14 residues. The CDR3 is CASSVKGASSIQYF. The CDR3 DNA is TGTGCCAGCAGTGTAAAGGGGGCGAGCAGCATTCAGTACTTC.

The CDR3 protein is CASSLIRNTGELFF. The CDR3, as DNA: TGTGCCAGCAGCTTAATCCGGAACACCGGGGAGCTGTTTTTT. The V call is TRBV7-6, the J call TRBJ2-2; no firm D call. The V end lost 2 bases, the J end lost 1 base, and 5 bases lay between the germline ends. Per the germline V gene, CDR1 is SGHVS and CDR2 is FNYEAQ. The CDR3 length is 14 residues.

Comment on this clone: One junction end disagrees with the germline gene, perhaps due to a read error. Other DNA sequences in this specimen translate into the identical CDR3. This chain links TRBV7-9 with TRBJ1-2, with 7 positions matching TRBD1. This CDR3 contains 15 residues. Per the germline V gene, CDR1 is SEHNR and CDR2 is FQNEAQ (reference sequence). DNA of the CDR3: TGCGCCAGCAGCTTAGCGTGGGTAGGGGACAGTGGCTACACCTTC. Translation: CASSLAWVGDSGYTF.

The CDR3 spells CASSSQQGRTEAFF. DNA for the CDR3: TGTGCCAGCAGCTCCCAACAGGGGAGGACTGAAGCTTTCTTT. This chain connects TRBV7-2 to TRBJ1-1, with 7 bases fitting TRBD1. CDR3 length: 14 residues. Trimming removed 4 bases from V and 5 bases from J; junction bases left unmatched: 7. Germline CDR1 SGHTA, CDR2 FQGNSA.

V usage is TRBV2 and J usage is TRBJ1-2; TRBD1 matches at 8 bases. Germline CDR1 reads SNHLY; CDR2 reads FYNNEI. V trimming: 6 bases; J trimming: 2 bases; junction bases outside the gene matches: 2. This CDR3 has 13 amino acids. Here the CDR3 DNA reads TGTGCCAGCAGGTCAGGGGGCAACTATGGCTACACCTTC. This codes for CASRSGGNYGYTF. Based on the CDR3 plus reference TRBV2 and TRBJ1-2, the full variable domain is EPEVTQTPSHQVTQMGQEVILRCVPISNHLYFYWYRQILGQKVEFLVSFYNNEISEKSEIFDDQFSVERPDGSNFTLKIRSTKLEDSAMYFCASRSGGNYGYTFGSGTRLTVV.

In the case of this clone: A junction end diverges from the germline sequence, so it may reflect a read error. This chain's CDR3 is CASSEQAYSEQFF. The CDR3 nucleotides read TGTGCCAGCAGTGAGCAGGCGTACAGTGAGCAGTTCTTC. The V call is TRBV6-1, the J call TRBJ2-1; D unclear. This CDR3 contains 13 residues. Germline V CDR1 and CDR2: MNHNS, SASEGT.

In this sample, this clone turned up a few times. The chain joins TRBV2 to TRBJ2-7; maybe TRBD1 (5 bases). This CDR3 spans 12 amino acids. The V end was cut by 4 bases, the J end by 2 bases, with 6 bases between. Looked up from germline, CDR1 is SNHLY and CDR2 is FYNNEI. The CDR3 is CASSGQTYEQYF. In DNA form, the CDR3 reads TGTGCCAGCAGTGGACAGACCTACGAGCAGTACTTC. The full variable domain, completed using reference TRBV2 and TRBJ2-7, is EPEVTQTPSHQVTQMGQEVILRCVPISNHLYFYWYRQILGQKVEFLVSFYNNEISEKSEIFDDQFSVERPDGSNFTLKIRSTKLEDSAMYFCASSGQTYEQYFGPGTRLTVT.

V usage is TRBV19 and J usage is TRBJ1-2; 11 nucleotides line up with TRBD1. CDR3 length equals 14 residues. V lost 1 base, J lost 13 bases, and 8 bases stayed unmatched. The germline V gene encodes CDR1 LNHDA and CDR2 SQIVND (reference sequence). The CDR3 here is CASSIAGQGAEITF. In DNA, the CDR3 is TGTGCCAGTAGTATAGCCGGACAGGGGGCTGAGATCACCTTC.

The V call is TRBV9, the J call TRBJ2-1; possible D gene TRBD1, 5 bases. Germline V gene data show CDR1 as SGDLS and CDR2 as YYNGEE. The CDR3 has 15 amino acids. Trimming took off 3 bases at V and 0 bases at J, with 10 bases between the two ends. The DNA for the CDR3 is TGTGCCAGCAGCGAGACAGCAAGCTCCTACAATGAGCAGTTCTTC. This codes for CASSETASSYNEQFF. Full variable domain (outside the CDR3, taken from reference TRBV9 and TRBJ2-1): DSGVTQTPKHLITATGQRVTLRCSPRSGDLSVYWYQQSLDQGLQFLIQYYNGEERAKGNILERFSAQQFPDLHSELNLSSLELGDSALYFCASSETASSYNEQFFGPGTRLTVL.

This clone was picked up a small number of times. The chain recombines TRBV6-1 with TRBJ2-7; weak D call: TRBD2 (7 bases). The CDR3 runs to 15 residues. The V end lost 1 base, the J end lost 4 bases, and 14 bases lay between the germline ends. The germline gives CDR1 MNHNS, CDR2 SASEGT. In DNA form, the CDR3 reads TGTGCCAGCAGTGAAGGGGCTAGGGGGGGTTACGAGCAGTACGTC. Its translation is CASSEGARGGYEQYV.

The genes are TRBV18 and TRBJ2-2; TRBD1 aligns across 9 bases. The V gene's germline CDR1 is KGHSH and CDR2 LQKENI. The CDR3 totals 16 residues. V lost 0 bases and J lost 4; bases outside the gene matches: 3. The CDR3 bases are TGTGCCAGCTCACCACCCGGACAGGGGAGCACCGGGGAGCTGTTTTTT. Amino acids: CASSPPGQGSTGELFF.

This clone has a handful of counts. The chain links TRBV7-9 to TRBJ2-7; the D gene is possibly TRBD2 (6 bases). The ends were cut back, 3 bases at V and 3 bases at J, with 15 bases in the middle. This CDR3 spans 15 amino acids. Germline-derived CDR1 and CDR2 are SEHNR and FQNEAQ (reference sequence). CDR3 in amino acids: CASSLGHAGIYEQYV. CDR3 sequence (DNA): TGTGCCAGCAGCTTGGGCCATGCGGGGATCTACGAGCAGTACGTC.

This clone was detected only once. The gene calls are TRBV2 and TRBJ1-2; D remains ambiguous. This CDR3 comprises 11 residues. Trimming took 6 bases from V and 3 from J, leaving 5 bases between them. Per the germline V gene, CDR1 is SNHLY and CDR2 is FYNNEI. The CDR3 sequence: CASRSDYGYTF. The CDR3 nucleotides are TGTGCCAGCAGATCCGACTATGGCTACACCTTC.

J is TRBJ2-5 and V is TRBV30; the D gene is possibly TRBD2 (6 bases). The CDR3 is 13 amino acids. Germline V CDR1 and CDR2: GTSNPN, SVGIG (reference sequence). V shed 3 bases and J shed 6 bases, with 14 bases lying between them. CDR3 nucleotides: TGTGCCTGGAGGGCTAGCGTACAGAAGACCCAGTACTTC. Its translation is CAWRASVQKTQYF.

The rearrangement joins TRBV27 to TRBJ1-5; unclear D gene. The CDR3 has 14 residues. The germline V gene encodes CDR1 MNHEY and CDR2 SMNVEV (reference sequence). V was trimmed by 2 bases and J by 6 bases, leaving 11 bases between them. The CDR3 DNA follows: TGTGCCAGCAGTTTAGAGGGAAATCTTCAGCCCCAGCATTTT. Its protein product is CASSLEGNLQPQHF.

The chain employs TRBV15 and TRBJ2-5; D is perhaps TRBD2 (7 bases). From germline, CDR1 is LNHNV and CDR2 YYDKDF (reference sequence). The CDR3 has 15 amino acids. Trimming took off 1 base at V and 5 bases at J, with 14 bases between the two ends. The CDR3 DNA reads as TGTGCCACCAGCAGAGGAGGGGGGGGTGCCGAGACCCAGTACTTC. Translated, it gives CATSRGGGGAETQYF. The whole variable domain, filled in from reference TRBV15 and TRBJ2-5, reads DAMVIQNPRYQVTQFGKPVTLSCSQTLNHNVMYWYQQKSSQAPKLLFHYYDKDFNNEADTPDNFQSRRPNTSFCFLDIRSPGLGDTAMYLCATSRGGGGAETQYFGPGTRLLVL.

This chain connects TRBV9 to TRBJ2-3, with 9 bases identical to TRBD2. Germline V gene data show CDR1 as SGDLS and CDR2 as YYNGEE. With V trimmed by 0 bases and J by 5 bases, 4 bases remained unmatched. The CDR3 has 15 amino acids. The CDR3 loop is CASSVGASGVDTQYF. CDR3 in DNA: TGTGCCAGCAGCGTAGGGGCTAGCGGGGTAGATACGCAGTATTTT.

This chain connects TRBV15 to TRBJ2-7, with TRBD1 identical over 8 bases. V lost 0 bases, J lost 3 bases, and 19 bases stayed unmatched. The germline V gene encodes CDR1 LNHNV and CDR2 YYDKDF (reference sequence). The CDR3 extends over 20 amino acids. The DNA for the CDR3 is TGTGCCACCAGCAGAGATAGGACAGGGTCTGCGAGCGGAACAAACTACGAGCAGTACTTC. This sequence encodes CATSRDRTGSASGTNYEQYF.

This chain connects TRBV29-1 to TRBJ2-3, with D perhaps matching TRBD2 (6 bases). CDR1 is SQVTM, CDR2 ANQGSEA, per germline. Trimming shortened V by 5 bases and J by 3 bases, and 12 bases separated the two germline ends. This CDR3 is built from 13 residues. In DNA, the CDR3 is TGCAGCGTTCCAGGGAGGAGGACAGATACGCAGTATTTT. It codes for CSVPGRRTDTQYF.

The gene calls are TRBV6-5 and TRBJ2-2; tentatively, D is TRBD1 (5 bases). V was cut by 2 bases and J by 6 bases, with 16 bases left in between. The germline gives CDR1 MNHEY, CDR2 SVGAGI. This CDR3 is built from 16 residues. The CDR3 here is CASSYGAQLRAGELFF. DNA for the CDR3: TGTGCCAGCAGTTACGGGGCACAGCTCCGGGCCGGGGAGCTGTTTTTT.

This rearrangement joins TRBV10-2 to TRBJ1-2; 12 bases agree with TRBD1. With 1 base clipped from V and 4 bases from J, the junction kept 4 bases outside the gene matches. The CDR3 contains 16 residues. CDR1 is WSHSY, CDR2 SAAADI, per germline. The CDR3, as DNA: TGCGCCAGCAGTGAGTGGGGACAGGGGGCGGCCTATGGCTACACCTTC. As protein: CASSEWGQGAAYGYTF.

The rearrangement joins TRBV15 to TRBJ1-1; D remains unclear. The CDR3 runs 15 residues. V lost 3 bases to trimming and J lost 2 bases, with 13 bases between them. The V gene's germline CDR1 is LNHNV and CDR2 YYDKDF (reference sequence). CDR3 in DNA: TGTGCCACCAGCAGCGCGTCAGACATCAACACTGAAGCTTTCTTT. This codes for CATSSASDINTEAFF. The variable domain in full, with the rest retrieved from reference TRBV15 and TRBJ1-1, is DAMVIQNPRYQVTQFGKPVTLSCSQTLNHNVMYWYQQKSSQAPKLLFHYYDKDFNNEADTPDNFQSRRPNTSFCFLDIRSPGLGDTAMYLCATSSASDINTEAFFGQGTRLTVV.

This clone showed up just once. The chain couples TRBV11-2 to TRBJ1-2; 8 positions match TRBD1. V was clipped by 5 bases and J by 0 bases; unmatched bases: 14. CDR3 length: 18 residues. In germline, CDR1 is SGHAT, CDR2 FQNNGV. The CDR3 protein is CASSPGRTGTHPNYGYTF. DNA for the CDR3: TGTGCCAGCAGCCCCGGGAGGACAGGGACCCATCCTAACTATGGCTACACCTTC.

This clone was detected only once. The chain has TRBV5-1 and TRBJ1-1; the D gene is possibly TRBD1 (6 bases). Trimming shortened V by 0 bases and J by 4 bases, and 7 bases separated the two germline ends. The CDR3 is 13 residues long. Germline V lookup: CDR1 SGHRS, CDR2 YFSETQ. The CDR3 protein is CASSLGGGTEAFF. The CDR3 nucleotides are TGCGCCAGCAGCTTGGGAGGGGGCACTGAAGCTTTCTTT. The full variable domain, with the rest looked up from reference TRBV5-1 and TRBJ1-1, is KAGVTQTPRYLIKTRGQQVTLSCSPISGHRSVSWYQQTPGQGLQFLFEYFSETQRNKGNFPGRFSGRQFSNSRSEMNVSTLELGDSALYLCASSLGGGTEAFFGQGTRLTVV.